This entry concerns a single TCR beta chain. This CDR3 is built from 15 residues. Deletions cut 5 bases from V and 5 bases from J, with 18 bases between. CDR1 and CDR2 from the germline V gene are MNHEY and SMNVEV (reference sequence). Here immunoSEQ multiplex PCR was the method, and the copy in TCRdb shows in-frame clones only, minus some. Of 150,000 to 200,000 clones detected, roughly 84% appear once; the ten largest clones hold roughly 7%. The entry originates in a study of blood T cell repertoires in COVID-19. The sequencing sample was made of peripheral blood. The chain joins TRBV27 to TRBJ1-1; TRBD1 might be the D (6 bases). This clonotype was obtained from a man between 45 and 60 years old with active or convalescent COVID-19. This CDR3 reads CASSVTGSRGTEAFF. CDR3 nucleotides: TGTGCCAGCAGTGTCACAGGGTCTAGGGGAACTGAAGCTTTCTTT.